The 25 T cell receptor beta chains listed next were all sequenced from one sample in a study of OX40 agonist ivuxolimab in advanced cancers. Produced via immunoSEQ multiplex PCR; TCRdb's table is partial and in-frame only. This sample yields 50,000 to 75,000 clones, of which around four fifths are seen a single time; roughly 3.2% belongs to the top ten. The source material was CD4+ or CD8+ T cells sorted from blood, sampled in a trial of the OX40 agonist ivuxolimab. These receptor sequences come from an adult with an advanced solid tumor such as melanoma, head and neck, liver or kidney cancer.

The V call is TRBV7-9, the J call TRBJ2-3; 9 positions agree with TRBD2. V lost 5 bases and J lost 0; bases outside the gene matches: 6. The CDR3 loop spans 16 amino acids. Looked up from germline, CDR1 is SEHNR and CDR2 is FQNEAQ (reference sequence). The CDR3 DNA reads as TGTGCCAGCAGCCCGCAGCGGGGGGCTAGCACAGATACGCAGTATTTT. This sequence encodes CASSPQRGASTDTQYF.

The rearrangement joins TRBV6-6 to TRBJ2-7; D might be TRBD1 or TRBD2, each matching 5 bases. The V end lost 0 bases, the J end lost 6 bases, and 9 bases lay between the germline ends. Germline CDR1 reads MNHNY; CDR2 reads SVGAGI (reference sequence). This CDR3 spans 13 amino acids. CDR3 sequence reads: CASSYSLGTEQYF. As DNA, the CDR3 is TGTGCCAGCAGTTACTCTTTAGGGACCGAGCAGTACTTC.

The chain combines TRBV9 with TRBJ1-4; no firm D call. Germline assignment: CDR1 SGDLS and CDR2 YYNGEE. This CDR3 comprises 14 residues. With 3 bases removed from V and 5 bases from J, the gap between germline ends came to 11 bases. Here the CDR3 reads CASSADMSNEKLFF. The CDR3 DNA reads as TGTGCCAGCAGCGCAGATATGAGCAATGAAAAACTGTTTTTT.

This chain connects TRBV5-1 to TRBJ1-3; D unclear. CDR1 is SGHRS and CDR2 is YFSETQ in the germline V gene. The CDR3 is made up of 18 amino acids. The V end was cut by 2 bases, the J end by 0 bases, with 18 bases between. CDR3 in amino acids: CASSLFEQSLLSGNTIYF. The CDR3 DNA reads as TGCGCCAGCAGCTTATTCGAACAGAGCCTTCTCTCTGGAAACACCATATATTTT. Full variable domain (missing parts from reference TRBV5-1 and TRBJ1-3): KAGVTQTPRYLIKTRGQQVTLSCSPISGHRSVSWYQQTPGQGLQFLFEYFSETQRNKGNFPGRFSGRQFSNSRSEMNVSTLELGDSALYLCASSLFEQSLLSGNTIYFGEGSWLTVV.

Notes on this clone: Within the sample, other DNA sequences also encode this same CDR3. The CDR3 protein is CASSLGQGQETQYF. In nucleotides, the CDR3 is TGCGCCAGCAGCTTGGGACAGGGGCAAGAGACCCAGTACTTC. The chain has TRBV5-1 and TRBJ2-5; 8 positions agree with TRBD1. V trimming: 0 bases; J trimming: 2 bases; junction bases outside the gene matches: 0. The CDR3 covers 14 residues. The germline gives CDR1 SGHRS, CDR2 YFSETQ.

The chain couples TRBV5-1 to TRBJ2-7, with a weak D call TRBD1 (6 bases). Germline loops: CDR1 SGHRS, CDR2 YFSETQ. The V gene lost 8 bases and the J gene lost 1 base, with 22 bases spanning the gap. The CDR3 has 16 amino acids. CDR3 protein: CASALGLNRVSYEQYF. The DNA of the CDR3 is TGCGCCAGTGCTTTGGGGCTCAACAGGGTATCCTACGAGCAGTACTTC.

The chain has TRBV9 and TRBJ2-1; a weak D match, TRBD1 (6 bases). Germline V gene sequence: CDR1 SGDLS, CDR2 YYNGEE. The ends were cut back, 3 bases at V and 8 bases at J, with 18 bases in the middle. CDR3 length: 15 amino acids. The CDR3 DNA follows: TGTGCCAGCAGCGCAACAGGGATGTATACGGATGAGCAGTTCTTC. As protein: CASSATGMYTDEQFF.

The rearrangement joins TRBV5-1 to TRBJ2-3, with D tentatively TRBD1 or TRBD2 (6 bases each). The CDR3 covers 15 residues. The germline gives CDR1 SGHRS, CDR2 YFSETQ. The V gene lost 9 bases and the J gene lost 6 bases, with 23 bases spanning the gap. CDR3 bases: TGCGCCACCTCGCCGGGGGCGACGGAGGGGGATACGCAGTATTTT. Protein sequence: CATSPGATEGDTQYF.

The CDR3 loop reads CASRLQRRLADKETQYF. Here the CDR3 DNA reads TGTGCCAGCAGACTCCAACGACGACTAGCGGATAAAGAGACCCAGTACTTC. V is TRBV5-6 and J is TRBJ2-5; 9 nucleotides match TRBD2. The CDR3 totals 17 residues. V was pared by 5 bases and J by 3 bases, with 14 bases of the junction left unmatched. Germline V gene data show CDR1 as SGHDT and CDR2 as YYEEEE.

The rearrangement uses TRBV4-3 and TRBJ2-1; D possibly corresponds to TRBD2 (6 bases). The CDR3 has 11 amino acids. Trimming left V 1 base short and J 12 bases short, with 7 bases between. Germline-derived CDR1 and CDR2 are LGHNA and YSLEER. This CDR3 reads CASSQAGLQFF. The CDR3 DNA reads TGCGCCAGCAGCCAAGCGGGACTGCAGTTCTTC.

This clone was seen a few times. The chain recombines TRBV7-2 with TRBJ2-3; 9 positions match TRBD2. The V gene's germline CDR1 is SGHTA and CDR2 FQGNSA. With V trimmed by 3 bases and J by 0 bases, 7 bases remained unmatched. The CDR3 covers 17 residues. Here the CDR3 reads CASSLGSGGPSTDTQYF. DNA for the CDR3: TGTGCCAGCAGCTTGGGTAGCGGGGGCCCTAGCACAGATACGCAGTATTTT.

J is TRBJ1-6 and V is TRBV18; 9 bases match TRBD1. The germline CDR1 and CDR2 sequences are KGHSH and LQKENI. The length of the CDR3 is 14 residues. V trimming: 3 bases; J trimming: 7 bases; junction bases outside the gene matches: 1. The CDR3 DNA reads as TGTGCCAGCTCACCGGGACAGGGAAATTCACCCCTCCACTTT. Amino acids: CASSPGQGNSPLHF.

The V call is TRBV20-1, the J call TRBJ2-1; tentative D call: TRBD2 (5 bases). Germline V CDR1 and CDR2: DFQATT, SNEGSKA (reference sequence). Between the trimmed V and J ends, which lost 7 bases and 9 bases, there was a span of 13 bases. The CDR3 has 11 amino acids. Here the CDR3 reads CSGRRGVEQFF. DNA of the CDR3: TGCAGTGGGAGACGGGGAGTTGAGCAGTTCTTC.

CDR3 nucleotide sequence: TGTGCCAGCAGTCAGGGGGGTAGCGGAGACAATGAGCAGTTCTTC. This codes for CASSQGGSGDNEQFF. The chain is built from TRBV28 and TRBJ2-1; a weak D match, TRBD1 (7 bases). The V gene's germline CDR1 is MDHEN and CDR2 SYDVKM. Trimming shortened V by 5 bases and J by 5 bases, and 16 bases separated the two germline ends. This CDR3 comprises 15 residues.

The chain couples TRBV5-6 to TRBJ2-7, with D tentatively TRBD1 (6 bases). Germline values: CDR1 SGHDT, CDR2 YYEEEE. Trimming cost V 3 bases and J 2 bases, with 18 bases left between them. The length of the CDR3 is 16 residues. CDR3 bases: TGTGCCAGCAGCTCCCAAGGTGTGGGGGCAACCTACGAGCAGTACTTC. Translating gives CASSSQGVGATYEQYF.

The chain links TRBV27 to TRBJ1-5; D is uncertain. The ends were cut back, 0 bases at V and 2 bases at J, with 8 bases in the middle. Per the germline V gene, CDR1 is MNHEY and CDR2 is SMNVEV (reference sequence). The CDR3 loop spans 15 amino acids. The chain's CDR3 is CASSLSPSGNQPQHF. DNA for the CDR3: TGTGCCAGCAGTTTATCCCCCTCGGGCAATCAGCCCCAGCATTTT.

The rearrangement uses TRBV6-5 and TRBJ2-7; D remains unclear. The germline CDR1 and CDR2 sequences are MNHEY and SVGAGI. Trimming cost V 7 bases and J 9 bases, with 19 bases left between them. The CDR3 has 13 residues. Here the CDR3 reads CASNQTPACGQYF. CDR3 coding DNA: TGTGCCAGCAACCAGACCCCTGCTTGTGGGCAGTACTTC.

The V call is TRBV2, the J call TRBJ1-6, with 10 positions matching TRBD1. The V and J ends lost 6 bases and 7 bases, in that order; junction bases with no gene match: 15. This CDR3 region has 18 residues. CDR1 and CDR2 from the germline V gene are SNHLY and FYNNEI. The CDR3 coding sequence is TGTGCCAGCAGACAAGTCAGACAGGGGGCTGTGGAAAATTCACCCCTCCACTTT. It is translated as CASRQVRQGAVENSPLHF.

The gene calls are TRBV28 and TRBJ2-1, with 11 bases that match TRBD1. The CDR3 has 15 residues. Trimming at V came to 6 bases and at J to 6 bases, leaving 7 bases not matched to a gene. From germline, CDR1 is MDHEN and CDR2 SYDVKM. Here the CDR3 reads CASRSLGTGGNEQFF. CDR3 coding DNA: TGTGCCAGCAGGAGTCTCGGGACAGGGGGCAATGAGCAGTTCTTC.

The V and J genes are TRBV7-2 and TRBJ2-3; TRBD2 matches at 10 bases. Looked up from germline, CDR1 is SGHTA and CDR2 is FQGNSA. This CDR3 region has 16 residues. The J segment lost 5 bases and the V segment lost 5 bases, leaving 10 bases of the junction unmatched. CDR3: CASSLHSGGLGDTQYF. CDR3 DNA sequence: TGTGCCAGCAGCCTCCATAGCGGGGGGCTGGGAGATACGCAGTATTTT.

The genes are TRBV4-1 and TRBJ2-2, with D unclear. Trimming removed 4 bases at V and 7 bases at J, with 7 bases between. The CDR3 sequence is 12 residues long. Germline CDR1 and CDR2: MGHRA and YSYEKL. CDR3 protein: CASSLLVGELFF. CDR3 in DNA: TGCGCCAGCAGCCTTCTCGTCGGGGAGCTGTTTTTT.

The chain carries TRBV2 and TRBJ2-3; TRBD2 aligns across 9 bases. The length of the CDR3 is 16 residues. V was pared by 3 bases and J by 6 bases, with 10 bases of the junction left unmatched. CDR1 is SNHLY and CDR2 is FYNNEI in the germline V gene. The CDR3 sequence: CASSERLAGNGDTQYF. The CDR3 DNA follows: TGTGCCAGCAGTGAGAGGCTAGCGGGGAACGGGGATACGCAGTATTTT.

The genes are TRBV6-5 and TRBJ2-7; no definite D call. Trimming took 5 bases from V and 3 from J, leaving 5 bases between them. This CDR3 is 11 amino acids long. Germline V lookup: CDR1 MNHEY, CDR2 SVGAGI. The CDR3 DNA reads TGTGCCAGCAGTGAAGGCTACGAGCAGTACTTC. It specifies CASSEGYEQYF.

The chain recombines TRBV7-6 with TRBJ2-3; D possibly corresponds to TRBD2 (6 bases). Germline CDR1 reads SGHVS; CDR2 reads FNYEAQ. Trimming cost V 5 bases and J 4 bases, with 19 bases left between them. CDR3 length: 16 residues. The CDR3 DNA sequence: TGTGCCAGCAGCCGCCAGCGGGCTAGCGCCGCAGATACGCAGTATTTT. Translating gives CASSRQRASAADTQYF.

This rearrangement joins TRBV28 to TRBJ2-7, with 9 nucleotides matching TRBD1. Germline values: CDR1 MDHEN, CDR2 SYDVKM. The length of the CDR3 is 15 residues. J lost 2 bases, V lost 2 bases, and 4 bases had no gene match. CDR3 bases: TGTGCCAGCAGTTTACACAGGGGGCAACCCTACGAGCAGTACTTC. Translated: CASSLHRGQPYEQYF.